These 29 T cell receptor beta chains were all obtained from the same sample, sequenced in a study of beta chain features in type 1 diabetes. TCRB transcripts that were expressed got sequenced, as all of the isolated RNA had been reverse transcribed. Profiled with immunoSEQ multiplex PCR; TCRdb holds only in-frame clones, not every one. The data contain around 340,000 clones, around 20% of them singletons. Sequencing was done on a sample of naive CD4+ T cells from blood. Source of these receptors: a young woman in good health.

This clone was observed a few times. This CDR3 is CASSGRGGVISTDTQYF. CDR3 nucleotide sequence: TGTGCCAGCAGCGGCAGAGGCGGGGTCATTAGCACAGATACGCAGTATTTT. V gene TRBV9 combines with J gene TRBJ2-3, with a possible D match to TRBD2 (6 bases). Trimming shortened V by 3 bases and J by 0 bases, and 17 bases separated the two germline ends. The CDR3 spans 17 residues. Germline CDR1 and CDR2: SGDLS and YYNGEE.

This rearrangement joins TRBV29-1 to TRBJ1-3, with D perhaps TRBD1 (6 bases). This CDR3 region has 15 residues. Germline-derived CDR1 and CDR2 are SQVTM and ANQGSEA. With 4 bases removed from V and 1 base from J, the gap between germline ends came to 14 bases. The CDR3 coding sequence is TGCAGCGTTGTCAGCTGGGACAAGTCTGGAAACACCATATATTTT. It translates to CSVVSWDKSGNTIYF.

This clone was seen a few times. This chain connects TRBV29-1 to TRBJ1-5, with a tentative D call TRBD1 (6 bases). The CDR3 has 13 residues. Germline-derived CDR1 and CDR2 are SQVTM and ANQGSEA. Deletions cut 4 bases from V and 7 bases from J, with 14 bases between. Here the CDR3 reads CSVAGGQAQPQHF. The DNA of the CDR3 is TGCAGCGTTGCGGGGGGGCAGGCACAGCCCCAGCATTTT.

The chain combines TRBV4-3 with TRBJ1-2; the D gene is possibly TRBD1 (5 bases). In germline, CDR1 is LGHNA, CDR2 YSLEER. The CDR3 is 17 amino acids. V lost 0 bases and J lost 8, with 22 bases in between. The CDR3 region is CASSQDRPGRRMGGYTF. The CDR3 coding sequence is TGCGCCAGCAGCCAAGATCGTCCAGGGCGAAGGATGGGAGGCTACACCTTC.

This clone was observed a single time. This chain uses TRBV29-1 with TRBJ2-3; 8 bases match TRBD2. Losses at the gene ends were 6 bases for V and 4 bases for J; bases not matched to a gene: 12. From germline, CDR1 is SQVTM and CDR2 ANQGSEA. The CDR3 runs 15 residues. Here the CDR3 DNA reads TGCAGCGTCACGAGGCGGGGGGTGCATGCAGATACGCAGTATTTT. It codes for CSVTRRGVHADTQYF.

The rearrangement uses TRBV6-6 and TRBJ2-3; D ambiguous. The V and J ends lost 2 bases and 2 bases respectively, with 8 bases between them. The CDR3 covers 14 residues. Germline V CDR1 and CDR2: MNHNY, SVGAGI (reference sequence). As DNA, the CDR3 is TGTGCCAGCAGTTACGGCCCCAACACAGATACGCAGTATTTT. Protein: CASSYGPNTDTQYF.

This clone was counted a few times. The chain's CDR3 is CASAPGVGSGYTF. In DNA, the CDR3 is TGTGCTAGTGCCCCCGGCGTAGGGAGCGGCTACACCTTC. V and J are TRBV12-5 and TRBJ1-2; D unresolved. With 7 bases removed from V and 8 bases from J, the gap between germline ends came to 17 bases. Germline V gives CDR1 LGHNT, CDR2 FRNRAP. The CDR3 is 13 amino acids.

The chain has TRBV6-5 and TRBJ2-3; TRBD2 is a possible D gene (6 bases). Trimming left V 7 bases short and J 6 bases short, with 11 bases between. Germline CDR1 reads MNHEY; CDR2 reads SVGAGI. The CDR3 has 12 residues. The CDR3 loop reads CASKAGSDTQYF. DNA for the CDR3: TGTGCCAGCAAGGCCGGGAGCGATACGCAGTATTTT.

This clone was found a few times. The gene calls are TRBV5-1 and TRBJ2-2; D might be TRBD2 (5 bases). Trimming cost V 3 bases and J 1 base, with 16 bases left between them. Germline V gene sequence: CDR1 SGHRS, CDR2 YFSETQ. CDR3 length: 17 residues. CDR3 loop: CASSSLGNTLNTGELFF. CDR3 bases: TGCGCCAGCAGCTCTCTCGGGAACACGCTGAACACCGGGGAGCTGTTTTTT.

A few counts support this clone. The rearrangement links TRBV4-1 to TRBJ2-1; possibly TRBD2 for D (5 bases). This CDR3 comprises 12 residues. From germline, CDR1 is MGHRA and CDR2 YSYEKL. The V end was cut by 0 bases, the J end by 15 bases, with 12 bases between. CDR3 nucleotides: TGCGCCAGCAGCCAAGATGGTGGGAGCCGGTTCTTC. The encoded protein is CASSQDGGSRFF.

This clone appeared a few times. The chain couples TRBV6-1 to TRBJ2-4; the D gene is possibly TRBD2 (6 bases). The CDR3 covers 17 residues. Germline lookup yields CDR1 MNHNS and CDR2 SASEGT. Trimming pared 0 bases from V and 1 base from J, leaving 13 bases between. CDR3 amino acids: CASSEARRVRAKNIQYF. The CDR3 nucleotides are TGTGCCAGCAGTGAAGCGAGGAGGGTTCGGGCCAAAAACATTCAGTACTTC.

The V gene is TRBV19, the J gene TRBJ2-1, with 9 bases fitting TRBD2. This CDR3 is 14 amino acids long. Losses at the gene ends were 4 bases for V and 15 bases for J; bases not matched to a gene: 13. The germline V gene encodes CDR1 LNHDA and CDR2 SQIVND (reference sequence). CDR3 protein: CASSTIAGDSAPFF. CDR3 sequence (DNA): TGTGCCAGTAGTACGATAGCGGGGGACTCCGCTCCGTTCTTC.

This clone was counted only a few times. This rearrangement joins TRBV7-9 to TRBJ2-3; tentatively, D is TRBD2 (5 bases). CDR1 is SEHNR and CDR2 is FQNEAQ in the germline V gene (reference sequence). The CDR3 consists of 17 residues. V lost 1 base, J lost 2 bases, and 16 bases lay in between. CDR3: CASSLGFTRGSTDTQYF. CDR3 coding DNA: TGTGCCAGCAGCTTAGGATTCACTCGGGGTTCCACAGATACGCAGTATTTT.

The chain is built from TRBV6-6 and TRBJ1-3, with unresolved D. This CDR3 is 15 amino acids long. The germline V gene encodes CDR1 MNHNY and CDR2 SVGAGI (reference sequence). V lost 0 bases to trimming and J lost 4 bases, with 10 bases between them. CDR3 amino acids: CASSYSPGLGNTIYF. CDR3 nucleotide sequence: TGTGCCAGCAGTTACTCTCCAGGTCTCGGAAACACCATATATTTT.

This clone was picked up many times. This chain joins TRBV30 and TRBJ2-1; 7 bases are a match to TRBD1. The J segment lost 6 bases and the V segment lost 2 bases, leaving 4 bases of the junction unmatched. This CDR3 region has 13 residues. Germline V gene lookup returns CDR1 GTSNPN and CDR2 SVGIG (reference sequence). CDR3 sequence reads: CAWSLDRRNEQFF. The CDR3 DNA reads TGTGCCTGGAGTCTGGACAGGCGCAATGAGCAGTTCTTC.

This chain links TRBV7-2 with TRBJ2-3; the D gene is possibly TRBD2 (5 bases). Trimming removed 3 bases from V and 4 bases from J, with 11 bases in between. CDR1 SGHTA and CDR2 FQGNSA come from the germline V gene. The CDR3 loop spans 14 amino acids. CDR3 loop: CASSLRVGADTQYF. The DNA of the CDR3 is TGTGCCAGCAGCTTGAGGGTCGGAGCAGATACGCAGTATTTT.

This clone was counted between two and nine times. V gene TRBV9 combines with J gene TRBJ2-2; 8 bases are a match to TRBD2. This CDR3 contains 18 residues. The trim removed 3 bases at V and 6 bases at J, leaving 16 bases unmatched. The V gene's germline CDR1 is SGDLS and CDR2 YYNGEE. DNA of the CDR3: TGTGCCAGCAGCGCTCTATCACCAGCGGGAGACGTGGCCGGGGAGCTGTTTTTT. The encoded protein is CASSALSPAGDVAGELFF. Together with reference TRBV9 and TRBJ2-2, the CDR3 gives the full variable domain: DSGVTQTPKHLITATGQRVTLRCSPRSGDLSVYWYQQSLDQGLQFLIQYYNGEERAKGNILERFSAQQFPDLHSELNLSSLELGDSALYFCASSALSPAGDVAGELFFGEGSRLTVL.

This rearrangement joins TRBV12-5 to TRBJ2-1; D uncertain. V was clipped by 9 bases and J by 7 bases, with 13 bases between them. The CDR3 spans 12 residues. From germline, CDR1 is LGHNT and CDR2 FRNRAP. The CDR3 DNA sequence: TGTGCTAGCGCTAAGTACAGTAATGAGCAGTTCTTC. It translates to CASAKYSNEQFF.

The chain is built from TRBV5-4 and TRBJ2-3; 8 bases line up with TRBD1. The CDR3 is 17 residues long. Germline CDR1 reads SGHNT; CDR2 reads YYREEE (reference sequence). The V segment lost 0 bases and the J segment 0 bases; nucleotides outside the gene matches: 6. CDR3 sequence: CASSLAIDRGSTDTQYF. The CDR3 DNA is TGTGCCAGCAGCTTGGCCATAGACAGGGGAAGCACAGATACGCAGTATTTT.

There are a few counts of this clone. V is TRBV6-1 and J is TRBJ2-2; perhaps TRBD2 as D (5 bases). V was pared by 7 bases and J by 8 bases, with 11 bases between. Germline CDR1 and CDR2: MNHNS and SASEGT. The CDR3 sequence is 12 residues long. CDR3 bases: TGTGCCAGCAAAAGCAGGAGGGGGGAGCTGTTTTTT. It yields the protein CASKSRRGELFF.

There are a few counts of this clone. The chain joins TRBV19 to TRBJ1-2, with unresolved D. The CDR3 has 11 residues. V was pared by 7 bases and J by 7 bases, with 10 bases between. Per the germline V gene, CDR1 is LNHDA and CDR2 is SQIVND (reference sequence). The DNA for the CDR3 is TGTGCCAGTACGTCGAGGAGTGGCTACACCTTC. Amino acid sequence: CASTSRSGYTF.

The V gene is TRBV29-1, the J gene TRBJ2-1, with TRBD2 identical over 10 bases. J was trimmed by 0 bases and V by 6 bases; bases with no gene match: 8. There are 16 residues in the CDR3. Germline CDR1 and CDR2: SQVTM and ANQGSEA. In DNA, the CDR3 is TGCAGCGTCCCTCCATCTAGCGGGAGCTCCTACAATGAGCAGTTCTTC. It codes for CSVPPSSGSSYNEQFF.

In DNA, the CDR3 is TGTGCCAGCAGCTTAGACTGGAGCACAGATACGCAGTATTTT. Translation: CASSLDWSTDTQYF. The chain is built from TRBV7-2 and TRBJ2-3; D remains unclear. This CDR3 contains 14 residues. V was cut by 1 base and J by 0 bases, with 5 bases left in between. CDR1 SGHTA and CDR2 FQGNSA come from the germline V gene.

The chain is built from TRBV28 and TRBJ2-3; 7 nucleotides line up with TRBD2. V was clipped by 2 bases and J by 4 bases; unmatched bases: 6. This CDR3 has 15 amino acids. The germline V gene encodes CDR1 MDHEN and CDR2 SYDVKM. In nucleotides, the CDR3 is TGTGCCAGCAGTTTAGGGGGGGGTACGGCAGATACGCAGTATTTT. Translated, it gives CASSLGGGTADTQYF.

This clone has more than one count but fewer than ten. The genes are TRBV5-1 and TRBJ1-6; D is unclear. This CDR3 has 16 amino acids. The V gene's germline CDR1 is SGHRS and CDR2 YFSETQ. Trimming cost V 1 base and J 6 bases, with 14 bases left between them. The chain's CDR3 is CASSLLSGVVNSPLHF. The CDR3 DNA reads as TGCGCCAGCAGCTTGCTGTCAGGCGTAGTTAATTCACCCCTCCACTTT.

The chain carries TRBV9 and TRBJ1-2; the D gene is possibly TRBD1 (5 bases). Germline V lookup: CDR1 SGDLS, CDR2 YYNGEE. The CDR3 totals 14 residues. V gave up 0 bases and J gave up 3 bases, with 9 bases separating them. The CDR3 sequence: CASSVVGGDYGYTF. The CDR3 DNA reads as TGTGCCAGCAGCGTAGTTGGAGGGGACTATGGCTACACCTTC.

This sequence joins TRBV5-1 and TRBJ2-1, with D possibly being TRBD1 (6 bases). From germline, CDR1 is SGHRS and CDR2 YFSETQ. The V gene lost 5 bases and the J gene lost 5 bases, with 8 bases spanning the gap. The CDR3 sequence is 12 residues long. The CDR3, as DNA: TGCGCCAGCAGGGGGACAAACAATGAGCAGTTCTTC. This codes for CASRGTNNEQFF.

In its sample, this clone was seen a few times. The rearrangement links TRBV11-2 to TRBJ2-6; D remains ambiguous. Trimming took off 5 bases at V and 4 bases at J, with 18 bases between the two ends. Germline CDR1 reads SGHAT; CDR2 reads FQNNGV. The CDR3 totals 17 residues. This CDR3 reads CASSLDRVQIGANVLTF. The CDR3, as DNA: TGTGCCAGCAGCCTCGACCGGGTCCAAATAGGGGCCAACGTCCTGACTTTC.

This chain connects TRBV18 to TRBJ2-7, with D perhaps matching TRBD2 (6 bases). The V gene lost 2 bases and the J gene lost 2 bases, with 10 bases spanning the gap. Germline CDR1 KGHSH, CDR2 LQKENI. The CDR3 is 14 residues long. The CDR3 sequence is CASSPEAGPYEQYF. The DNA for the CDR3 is TGTGCCAGCTCACCAGAGGCGGGGCCCTACGAGCAGTACTTC.